The T cell receptor (beta chain) described here comes from a study of cytomegalovirus exposure and HLA in healthy donors. Points from the study as a whole: An Asian-associated ancestry cluster reportedly showed fewer N-insertions than the approximately 690-donor mean in a later analysis. Highly shared variants forming one cluster were likely a sequencing artifact. Listed as cytomegalovirus-associated were around 160 TCR beta chains.

CDR1 and CDR2 from the germline V gene are SGHTA and FQGTGA. Trimming removed 5 bases from V and 7 bases from J, with 33 bases in between. There are 20 residues in the CDR3. As regards this clone: Antigen unknown.

Primers included in the PCR were 60 Vbeta and 13 Jbeta primers. The repertoire was sequenced with immunoSEQ multiplex PCR; TCRdb's copy has only in-frame clones and lacks some. The listing records approximately 110,000 clones. Material: PBMCs. The rearrangement joins TRBV7-3 to TRBJ2-1; perhaps TRBD1 as D (7 bases). This receptor was obtained from a man aged 40-49 years in good health and CMV-seropositive. DNA of the CDR3: TGTGCCAGCAGCCGGGAAGGGGGCCCTCCTAGCGTCTGGCTCGGAAATGAGCAGTTCTTC. Amino acids: CASSREGGPPSVWLGNEQFF.